The 20 T cell receptor beta chains below were found in one sample sequenced in a study of cytomegalovirus exposure and HLA in healthy donors. The study ran its PCR with 60 Vbeta and 13 Jbeta primers. The protocol was immunoSEQ multiplex PCR, while the TCRdb copy is restricted to in-frame clones and leaves out a portion. This table has about 100,000 clones, roughly four fifths appearing once. The sequenced sample was PBMCs. These receptors all stem from a woman aged 55-75 years in good health and CMV-seropositive.

The chain uses TRBV10-3 and TRBJ2-7; 7 nucleotides match TRBD2. J gave up 4 bases and V 2 bases, and 5 bases lay outside the gene matches. Germline V gene sequence: CDR1 ENHRY, CDR2 SYGVKD. This CDR3 has 14 amino acids. CDR3 DNA: TGTGCCATCAGTGAGCCATCCGGGAGGTACGAGCAGTACTTC. It codes for CAISEPSGRYEQYF.

The chain couples TRBV11-3 to TRBJ2-7; unclear D gene. V lost 1 base to trimming and J lost 6 bases, with 10 bases between them. The length of the CDR3 is 13 residues. CDR1 is SGHNT and CDR2 is YENEEA in the germline V gene. CDR3 nucleotides: TGTGCCAGCAGCTTAGTTAGGAGCTCCGAGCAGTACTTC. Translated: CASSLVRSSEQYF.

The chain carries TRBV6-1 and TRBJ2-1, with 8 bases fitting TRBD1. V dropped 1 base and J dropped 4; count of bases not matched to a gene: 3. Per germline, CDR1 MNHNS and CDR2 SASEGT. The CDR3 covers 15 residues. The CDR3 DNA reads as TGTGCCAGCAGTGAAGAGGGACAGGCTTACAATGAGCAGTTCTTC. This encodes CASSEEGQAYNEQFF.

J is TRBJ2-5 and V is TRBV19; possibly TRBD2 for D (6 bases). Trimming removed 5 bases from V and 5 bases from J, with 18 bases in between. This CDR3 comprises 15 residues. Germline V gives CDR1 LNHDA, CDR2 SQIVND (reference sequence). CDR3 residues: CASSSLGGLVETQYF. The CDR3 DNA reads as TGTGCCAGTAGTTCCCTGGGGGGATTAGTTGAGACCCAGTACTTC. The full variable domain, with the rest looked up from reference TRBV19 and TRBJ2-5, is DGGITQSPKYLFRKEGQNVTLSCEQNLNHDAMYWYRQDPGQGLRLIYYSQIVNDFQKGDIAEGYSVSREKKESFPLTVTSAQKNPTAFYLCASSSLGGLVETQYFGPGTRLLVL.

This clone was observed at least ten times. The rearrangement uses TRBV28 and TRBJ1-2, with a possible D match to TRBD1 (6 bases). Trimming left V 6 bases short and J 2 bases short, with 13 bases between. Germline loops: CDR1 MDHEN, CDR2 SYDVKM. This CDR3 has 14 amino acids. CDR3 in amino acids: CASSNTGSNYGYTF. The CDR3 coding sequence is TGTGCCAGCAGCAACACAGGGTCCAACTATGGCTACACCTTC.

The chain carries TRBV9 and TRBJ1-2; 10 bases match TRBD1. The CDR3 is 14 amino acids. Germline values: CDR1 SGDLS, CDR2 YYNGEE. The trim removed 5 bases at V and 6 bases at J, leaving 7 bases unmatched. The CDR3 here is CASSPSGTGDGYTF. As DNA, the CDR3 is TGTGCCAGCAGTCCATCCGGGACAGGGGATGGCTACACCTTC.

This chain links TRBV6-1 with TRBJ1-1; no clear D. V lost 1 base and J 8 bases, leaving 14 bases between the germline ends. In germline, CDR1 is MNHNS, CDR2 SASEGT. CDR3 length: 14 amino acids. DNA for the CDR3: TGTGCCAGCAGTGAAGTGGCAGCGAGGGCCGAAGCTTTCTTT. Translating it yields CASSEVAARAEAFF.

The chain employs TRBV19 and TRBJ2-5; TRBD2 aligns across 7 bases. The CDR3 sequence is 13 residues long. Per the germline V gene, CDR1 is LNHDA and CDR2 is SQIVND (reference sequence). V gave up 5 bases and J gave up 5 bases; unmatched junction bases: 5. CDR3 in amino acids: CASSSTSSETQYF. CDR3 DNA: TGTGCCAGTAGTTCGACTAGCTCGGAGACCCAGTACTTC.

The gene calls are TRBV28 and TRBJ1-2; D is unresolved. The CDR3 is made up of 16 amino acids. Per the germline V gene, CDR1 is MDHEN and CDR2 is SYDVKM. V was trimmed by 4 bases and J by 5 bases, leaving 20 bases between them. The CDR3 loop reads CASSSAGVSLEYGYTF. CDR3 nucleotide sequence: TGTGCCAGCAGTTCCGCCGGGGTTTCTCTGGAGTATGGCTACACCTTC.

This clone has just one count. CDR3 region: CASSLSAGPLYNEQFF. The CDR3 nucleotides read TGTGCCAGCAGTTTATCTGCAGGGCCGTTGTACAATGAGCAGTTCTTC. The V gene is TRBV27, the J gene TRBJ2-1; weak D call: TRBD1 (5 bases). Germline V lookup: CDR1 MNHEY, CDR2 SMNVEV (reference sequence). The V end was cut by 0 bases, the J end by 4 bases, with 13 bases between. CDR3 length equals 16 residues.

The chain uses TRBV4-2 and TRBJ1-3, with 9 bases aligning to TRBD1. Germline V gives CDR1 LGHNA, CDR2 YNFKEQ. The CDR3 is 17 residues long. V gave up 5 bases and J gave up 0 bases; unmatched junction bases: 8. The CDR3 reads CASSKSTGGLSGNTIYF. CDR3 nucleotides: TGTGCCAGCAGCAAATCGACAGGGGGTCTCTCTGGAAACACCATATATTTT.

This clone was detected only a few times. The chain employs TRBV4-1 and TRBJ1-4; TRBD1 is a possible D gene (5 bases). Germline CDR1 MGHRA, CDR2 YSYEKL. The germline V and J ends were trimmed by 0 bases and 6 bases, with 11 bases remaining between them. The CDR3 length is 15 residues. CDR3 bases: TGCGCCAGCAGCCAAGAGGAGGGGAGGCATGAAAAACTGTTTTTT. This codes for CASSQEEGRHEKLFF.

This clone was seen a few times. The chain couples TRBV2 to TRBJ1-3, with unresolved D. V was trimmed by 7 bases and J by 4 bases, leaving 8 bases between them. CDR1 SNHLY and CDR2 FYNNEI come from the germline V gene. This CDR3 spans 12 amino acids. The CDR3 coding sequence is TGTGCCAGCAAGTTCGGGGGAAACACCATATATTTT. As protein: CASKFGGNTIYF.

V is TRBV30 and J is TRBJ2-5; D might be TRBD1 (7 bases). Germline-derived CDR1 and CDR2 are GTSNPN and SVGIG (reference sequence). V dropped 1 base and J dropped 3 bases, with 9 bases sitting between them. CDR3 length equals 13 residues. The DNA for the CDR3 is TGTGCCTGGAGTGGCGGGACAGAAGAGACCCAGTACTTC. It is translated as CAWSGGTEETQYF.

The chain couples TRBV11-2 to TRBJ2-4, with 8 bases that match TRBD1. This CDR3 region has 17 residues. The V segment lost 3 bases and the J segment 3 bases; nucleotides outside the gene matches: 10. The V gene's germline CDR1 is SGHAT and CDR2 FQNNGV. This CDR3 is CASSFQGTGKDKNIQYF. In DNA form, the CDR3 reads TGTGCCAGCAGCTTCCAAGGGACAGGCAAAGACAAAAACATTCAGTACTTC. Combining the CDR3 with reference TRBV11-2 and TRBJ2-4 gives the whole variable domain EAGVAQSPRYKIIEKRQSVAFWCNPISGHATLYWYQQILGQGPKLLIQFQNNGVVDDSQLPKDRFSAERLKGVDSTLKIQPAKLEDSAVYLCASSFQGTGKDKNIQYFGAGTRLSVL.

The table lists this clone with a few counts. The chain joins TRBV30 to TRBJ1-4; D gene unclear. The CDR3 is made up of 12 amino acids. Deletions cut 5 bases from V and 5 bases from J, with 9 bases between. Germline V gene sequence: CDR1 GTSNPN, CDR2 SVGIG (reference sequence). In DNA, the CDR3 is TGTGCCTGGGCCAGGAGGAATGAAAAACTGTTTTTT. This gives the protein CAWARRNEKLFF.

The chain's CDR3 is CASSLLAGGPLSYNEQFF. In DNA form, the CDR3 reads TGTGCCAGCAGCCTACTAGCGGGAGGGCCTCTCTCCTACAATGAGCAGTTCTTC. This rearrangement joins TRBV11-1 to TRBJ2-1, with 13 positions matching TRBD2. After removal of 5 bases from V and 0 bases from J, the junction contained 7 bases not matched to a gene. This CDR3 region has 18 residues. Germline assignment: CDR1 SGHAT and CDR2 FQDESV (reference sequence). The variable domain in full, with the rest retrieved from reference TRBV11-1 and TRBJ2-1, is EAEVAQSPRYKITEKSQAVAFWCDPISGHATLYWYRQILGQGPELLVQFQDESVVDDSQLPKDRFSAERLKGVDSTLKIQPAELGDSAMYLCASSLLAGGPLSYNEQFFGPGTRLTVL.

This clone was seen more than once but under ten times. The V and J genes are TRBV6-1 and TRBJ1-2; D is possibly TRBD1 (6 bases). V was cut by 6 bases and J by 4 bases, with 18 bases left in between. CDR1 and CDR2 from the germline V gene are MNHNS and SASEGT. The CDR3 has 15 residues. The CDR3 loop is CASRTTRTGPYGYTF. The CDR3 DNA follows: TGTGCCAGCAGGACAACAAGAACAGGGCCCTATGGCTACACCTTC.

V and J are TRBV11-2 and TRBJ2-2; D remains unclear. The V end lost 1 base, the J end lost 3 bases, and 6 bases lay between the germline ends. Per the germline V gene, CDR1 is SGHAT and CDR2 is FQNNGV. This CDR3 comprises 14 residues. The CDR3 loop reads CASSLVVHTGELFF. The CDR3 coding sequence is TGTGCCAGCAGCTTAGTAGTCCACACCGGGGAGCTGTTTTTT. The entire variable domain, with the rest obtained from reference TRBV11-2 and TRBJ2-2, is as follows: EAGVAQSPRYKIIEKRQSVAFWCNPISGHATLYWYQQILGQGPKLLIQFQNNGVVDDSQLPKDRFSAERLKGVDSTLKIQPAKLEDSAVYLCASSLVVHTGELFFGEGSRLTVL.

This clone was counted once. The rearrangement joins TRBV6-1 to TRBJ2-1, with 7 bases identical to TRBD2. CDR1 and CDR2 (germline): MNHNS, SASEGT. The CDR3 has 16 amino acids. V was pared by 1 base and J by 6 bases, with 9 bases of the junction left unmatched. CDR3 sequence: CASSEVFRVAGNEQFF. For the CDR3, the DNA is TGTGCCAGCAGTGAAGTGTTCAGGGTAGCGGGCAATGAGCAGTTCTTC.